Following are 7 T cell receptor beta chains from one sample sequenced in a study of shared clonotypes between healthy human individuals. Only in-frame clones appear in the TCRdb table, and some are missing; sequencing was by immunoSEQ multiplex PCR. Of some 500,000 clones listed, almost 97% are singletons. Material for sequencing was naive CD4+ T cells sorted from blood. Regarding subset: CD45RA+ positively selected. These receptors originate from a woman aged 30 to 39 in good health.

The chain links TRBV5-4 to TRBJ1-2; D uncertain. Deletions cut 9 bases from V and 2 bases from J, with 17 bases between. The CDR3 runs 14 residues. Germline V CDR1 and CDR2: SGHNT, YYREEE (reference sequence). This CDR3 reads CANSLGGRNYGYTF. The DNA of the CDR3 is TGTGCCAACTCCCTAGGAGGAAGAAACTATGGCTACACCTTC.

The chain employs TRBV30 and TRBJ2-7, with 9 bases fitting TRBD2. The CDR3 has 16 residues. Losses at the gene ends were 5 bases for V and 13 bases for J; bases not matched to a gene: 24. Germline V gene sequence: CDR1 GTSNPN, CDR2 SVGIG (reference sequence). Written as DNA, the CDR3 is TGTGCCTGGCATCTCCGGCGGGAGGGGGGCTTACCCTTAGCCTACTTC. It codes for CAWHLRREGGLPLAYF.

The chain links TRBV19 to TRBJ2-3; 9 bases agree with TRBD1. J lost 3 bases, V lost 3 bases, and 7 bases had no gene match. CDR1 LNHDA and CDR2 SQIVND come from the germline V gene (reference sequence). CDR3 length: 16 residues. The CDR3 nucleotides read TGTGCCAGTAGTATTAGGGGAGGACAGGGGACAGATACGCAGTATTTT. Amino acid sequence: CASSIRGGQGTDTQYF.

This rearrangement joins TRBV2 to TRBJ2-1, with D unresolved. The CDR3 loop spans 12 amino acids. From germline, CDR1 is SNHLY and CDR2 FYNNEI. Trimming removed 7 bases at V and 6 bases at J, with 10 bases between. CDR3 residues: CASNLQLNEQFF. Written as DNA, the CDR3 is TGTGCCAGCAACCTTCAGCTCAATGAGCAGTTCTTC.

The chain uses TRBV7-6 and TRBJ2-5; TRBD2 is a possible D gene (5 bases). Germline CDR1 is SGHVS and CDR2 is FNYEAQ. Trimming removed 3 bases at V and 1 base at J, with 15 bases between. The CDR3 is 16 amino acids. The CDR3, as DNA: TGTGCCAGCAGCTTTCGAGGAAGCGGAAGCCAAGAGACCCAGTACTTC. Its translation: CASSFRGSGSQETQYF.

The rearrangement joins TRBV28 to TRBJ2-7, with 11 bases lining up with TRBD1. The V and J ends lost 6 bases and 5 bases, in that order; junction bases with no gene match: 3. Germline V gene lookup returns CDR1 MDHEN and CDR2 SYDVKM. The CDR3 is 13 amino acids. CDR3 DNA: TGTGCCAGCAGCGGGACAGGGGGGCACGAGCAGTACTTC. It translates to CASSGTGGHEQYF.

This chain joins TRBV18 and TRBJ2-7; 11 positions agree with TRBD1. The germline V gene encodes CDR1 KGHSH and CDR2 LQKENI. This CDR3 contains 15 residues. After removal of 3 bases from V and 4 bases from J, the junction contained 5 bases not matched to a gene. The CDR3: CASSPTGQGAYEQYF. The CDR3 region has the DNA TGTGCCAGCTCACCTACCGGACAGGGGGCGTACGAGCAGTACTTC.